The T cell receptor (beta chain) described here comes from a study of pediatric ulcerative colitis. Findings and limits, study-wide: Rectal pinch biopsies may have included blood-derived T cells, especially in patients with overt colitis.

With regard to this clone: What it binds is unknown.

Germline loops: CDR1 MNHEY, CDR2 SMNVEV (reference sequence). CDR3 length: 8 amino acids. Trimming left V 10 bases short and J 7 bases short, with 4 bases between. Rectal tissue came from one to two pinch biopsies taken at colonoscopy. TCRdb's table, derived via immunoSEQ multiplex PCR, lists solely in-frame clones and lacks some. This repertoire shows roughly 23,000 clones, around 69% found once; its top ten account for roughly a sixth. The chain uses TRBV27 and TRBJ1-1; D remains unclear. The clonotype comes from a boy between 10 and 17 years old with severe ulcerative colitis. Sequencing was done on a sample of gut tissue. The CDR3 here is CATGEAFF. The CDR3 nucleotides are TGTGCCACCGGTGAAGCTTTCTTT.